The clone carrying this T cell receptor (beta chain) has just one count. The data belong to a study of sequential checkpoint blockade in melanoma. Per the germline V gene, CDR1 is SQVTM and CDR2 is ANQGSEA. This CDR3 comprises 13 residues. The V segment lost 6 bases and the J segment 4 bases; nucleotides outside the gene matches: 6. Sequencing used immunoSEQ multiplex PCR; TCRdb keeps in-frame clones, though not all of them. The sample contains some 25,000 clones, approximately 80% of which appear only once. Treatment described: randomized to nivolumab then ipilimumab (arm A) or the reverse (arm B). The source material was CD8+ T cells sorted from blood (inferred from file names), sampled from a patient given nivolumab and ipilimumab in sequence. The TCR comes from a human donor with melanoma. This rearrangement joins TRBV29-1 to TRBJ2-7; 10 nucleotides agree with TRBD1. CDR3 sequence: CSVGQGRFYEQYF. The CDR3 DNA is TGCAGCGTGGGACAGGGGAGGTTTTACGAGCAGTACTTC.